One sample yielded the 26 T cell receptor beta chains listed below, sequenced in a study of blood T cell repertoires in COVID-19. TCRdb keeps only in-frame clones here, not all; method: immunoSEQ multiplex PCR. The sample consists of roughly 260,000 clones, around 90% of them appearing once. Specimen: peripheral blood. These receptors all stem from a man aged 55 to 70 who had recovered from COVID-19.

V and J are TRBV19 and TRBJ1-3; the D is unclear. CDR1 is LNHDA, CDR2 SQIVND, per germline (reference sequence). The CDR3 has 14 residues. The ends were cut back, 1 base at V and 0 bases at J, with 4 bases in the middle. The CDR3 bases are TGTGCCAGTAGTATAGGCAGCTCTGGAAACACCATATATTTT. Translating gives CASSIGSSGNTIYF.

The chain couples TRBV7-2 to TRBJ2-1; D is undetermined. Germline V gene sequence: CDR1 SGHTA, CDR2 FQGNSA. Trimming took off 1 base at V and 6 bases at J, with 13 bases between the two ends. The CDR3 is 15 residues long. The CDR3 reads CASSLGRSPGNEQFF. CDR3 nucleotides: TGTGCCAGCAGCTTAGGCCGGTCCCCGGGCAATGAGCAGTTCTTC.

The genes are TRBV5-5 and TRBJ1-2; D perhaps matches TRBD1 (6 bases). The CDR3 runs to 14 residues. The germline V gene has CDR1 SGHKS and CDR2 YYEKEE (reference sequence). The germline V and J ends were trimmed by 4 bases and 6 bases, with 16 bases remaining between them. This CDR3 reads CASSPLLGGNGYTF. The CDR3 DNA sequence: TGTGCCAGCAGCCCCTTGTTAGGGGGAAATGGCTACACCTTC.

This chain joins TRBV2 and TRBJ2-5; 9 nucleotides align to TRBD2. CDR3 size: 15 residues. Germline assignment: CDR1 SNHLY and CDR2 FYNNEI. The junction had 6 bases not matched to a gene; V was cut back by 6 bases and J by 1 base. Here the CDR3 DNA reads TGTGCCAGCAGGGAGACTAGCGGATTCCAAGAGACCCAGTACTTC. The encoded protein is CASRETSGFQETQYF.

The chain links TRBV18 to TRBJ1-5; no clear D. Trimming took off 3 bases at V and 3 bases at J, with 6 bases between the two ends. Germline V lookup: CDR1 KGHSH, CDR2 LQKENI. CDR3 length: 13 amino acids. The CDR3 sequence is CASSPGPNQPQHF. For the CDR3, the DNA is TGTGCCAGCTCACCCGGTCCCAATCAGCCCCAGCATTTT.

The chain links TRBV5-4 to TRBJ1-2; tentatively, D is TRBD1 (5 bases). Germline assignment: CDR1 SGHNT and CDR2 YYREEE (reference sequence). The CDR3 covers 15 residues. V lost 4 bases, J lost 3 bases, and 16 bases lay in between. CDR3 in amino acids: CASSPGIPGDYGYTF. In DNA form, the CDR3 reads TGTGCCAGCAGCCCAGGGATTCCGGGGGACTATGGCTACACCTTC.

V is TRBV3-1 (or the pseudogene TRBV3-2) and J is TRBJ2-1; D possibly corresponds to TRBD2 (6 bases). The CDR3 contains 13 residues. The germline gives CDR1 LGHDT, CDR2 YNNKEL (reference sequence). V shed 4 bases and J shed 12 bases, with 16 bases lying between them. Here the CDR3 DNA reads TGTGCCAGCAGCCGAGGTGGGGGGATTTGGCAGTTCTTC. As protein: CASSRGGGIWQFF.

This clone was found once. V gene TRBV7-9 combines with J gene TRBJ2-6, with 10 bases that match TRBD1. This CDR3 contains 17 residues. Germline values: CDR1 SEHNR, CDR2 FQNEAQ (reference sequence). The V gene end was trimmed by 3 bases and the J gene end by 3 bases; junction bases not matched to a gene: 5. The CDR3 DNA reads TGTGCCAGCAGCTTGAGACAGGGGGCTATTGGGGCCAACGTCCTGACTTTC. Protein: CASSLRQGAIGANVLTF.

This rearrangement joins TRBV19 to TRBJ1-1; D unclear. V lost 3 bases and J 1 base, leaving 12 bases between the germline ends. The CDR3 totals 15 residues. Germline V gene sequence: CDR1 LNHDA, CDR2 SQIVND (reference sequence). CDR3 protein: CASSIPRLKNTEAFF. The CDR3 DNA is TGTGCCAGTAGTATCCCTCGACTGAAGAACACTGAAGCTTTCTTT.

This clone was seen just once. This rearrangement joins TRBV27 to TRBJ2-3, with D possibly TRBD1 on 6 matching bases. The germline V and J ends were trimmed by 8 bases and 7 bases, with 13 bases remaining between them. The CDR3 has 12 residues. Germline CDR1 and CDR2: MNHEY and SMNVEV (reference sequence). CDR3 nucleotide sequence: TGTGCCAGCGGCCTGACAGGCTATACGCAGTATTTT. Encoded protein: CASGLTGYTQYF.

The V gene is TRBV6-2 or TRBV6-3, the J gene TRBJ1-2, with D maybe TRBD1 (6 bases). The CDR3 totals 15 residues. Trimming shortened V by 5 bases and J by 0 bases, and 13 bases separated the two germline ends. CDR1 is MNHEY and CDR2 is SVGEGT in the germline V gene. The CDR3 DNA is TGTGCCAGCAGTGCACAGGGACCCCCTAACTATGGCTACACCTTC. The encoded protein is CASSAQGPPNYGYTF.

The chain employs TRBV29-1 and TRBJ1-2; D not resolved. This CDR3 has 12 amino acids. V was pared by 6 bases and J by 2 bases, with 10 bases between. In germline, CDR1 is SQVTM, CDR2 ANQGSEA. As DNA, the CDR3 is TGCAGCGTATTACAGATAAACTATGGCTACACCTTC. It specifies CSVLQINYGYTF.

The chain is built from TRBV5-5 and TRBJ1-2, with no clear D. In germline, CDR1 is SGHKS, CDR2 YYEKEE (reference sequence). The CDR3 contains 12 residues. Trimming removed 1 base at V and 13 bases at J, with 14 bases between. CDR3 residues: CASSLPQEGVTF. Written as DNA, the CDR3 is TGTGCCAGCAGCTTGCCCCAGGAGGGCGTCACCTTC.

This clone was recorded a few times. This chain joins TRBV19 and TRBJ1-4; D is unresolved. V dropped 4 bases and J dropped 2 bases, with 11 bases sitting between them. This CDR3 is built from 15 residues. Germline values: CDR1 LNHDA, CDR2 SQIVND (reference sequence). The CDR3 coding sequence is TGTGCCAGTAGTACGGGGAGGGCGACTAATGAAAAACTGTTTTTT. Translated: CASSTGRATNEKLFF.

V and J are TRBV5-4 and TRBJ2-3, with D perhaps matching TRBD1 (6 bases). Per germline, CDR1 SGHNT and CDR2 YYREEE (reference sequence). Trimming removed 1 base at V and 2 bases at J, with 14 bases between. This CDR3 comprises 16 residues. The CDR3 loop is CASSLLGARVTDTQYF. As DNA, the CDR3 is TGTGCCAGCAGCTTGTTGGGGGCGCGCGTCACAGATACGCAGTATTTT.

Concerning this clone: This specimen includes other DNA sequences encoding the same CDR3. The rearrangement links TRBV9 to TRBJ1-1; unclear D gene. V lost 0 bases, J lost 6 bases, and 9 bases lay in between. CDR1 and CDR2 (germline): SGDLS, YYNGEE. The CDR3 runs 13 residues. CDR3 sequence reads: CASSVGSGAEAFF. In DNA form, the CDR3 reads TGTGCCAGCAGCGTAGGCTCAGGCGCTGAAGCTTTCTTT.

The chain carries TRBV4-2 and TRBJ2-7; tentative D call: TRBD1 (7 bases). The CDR3 covers 13 residues. Deletions cut 5 bases from V and 6 bases from J, with 14 bases between. CDR1 and CDR2 from the germline V gene are LGHNA and YNFKEQ. CDR3 protein: CASSARGDSEQYF. DNA for the CDR3: TGTGCCAGCAGCGCACGCGGGGACAGCGAGCAGTACTTC.

Turning to this clone: One end of the junction fails to match germline, which may point to a read error. In nucleotides, the CDR3 is TGCGCCAGCAGCTTCCCCAGGCACTTC. It translates to CASSFPRHF. The rearrangement links TRBV5-1 to TRBJ2-5, with unresolved D. CDR3 length: 9 amino acids. The germline CDR1 and CDR2 sequences are SGHRS and YFSETQ. Combining the CDR3 with reference TRBV5-1 and TRBJ2-5 gives the whole variable domain KAGVTQTPRYLIKTRGQQVTLSCSPISGHRSVSWYQQTPGQGLQFLFEYFSETQRNKGNFPGRFSGRQFSNSRSEMNVSTLELGDSALYLCASSFPRHFGPGTRLLVL.

The rearrangement joins TRBV19 to TRBJ1-1; perhaps TRBD1 as D (6 bases). The CDR3 length is 15 residues. V was pared by 3 bases and J by 3 bases, with 14 bases between. Germline V lookup: CDR1 LNHDA, CDR2 SQIVND (reference sequence). The CDR3, as DNA: TGTGCCAGTAGTATGGGGGCAGGGTTTGACACTGAAGCTTTCTTT. Protein product: CASSMGAGFDTEAFF.

This clone has a handful of counts. The rearrangement links TRBV6-2 or TRBV6-3 to TRBJ2-3; 12 bases fit TRBD2. The CDR3 totals 18 residues. Germline V gene data show CDR1 as MNHEY and CDR2 as SVGEGT. J gave up 0 bases and V 7 bases, and 11 bases lay outside the gene matches. The CDR3 bases are TGTGCCAGCACCCCGCCGGGACTAGCGGGCCCTAGCACAGATACGCAGTATTTT. Amino acids: CASTPPGLAGPSTDTQYF.

The V and J genes are TRBV6-4 and TRBJ1-6, with D perhaps TRBD1 (5 bases). V was trimmed by 2 bases and J by 10 bases, leaving 9 bases between them. Germline CDR1 and CDR2: MRHNA and SNTAGT. The CDR3 loop spans 13 amino acids. CDR3 DNA sequence: TGTGCCAGCAGTGACAGGGCAGGGTCACCCCTCCACTTT. Protein sequence: CASSDRAGSPLHF.

The chain joins TRBV5-6 to TRBJ2-5, with TRBD1 identical over 9 bases. The CDR3 consists of 15 residues. The germline V gene has CDR1 SGHDT and CDR2 YYEEEE. The junction had 9 bases not matched to a gene; V was cut back by 4 bases and J by 5 bases. For the CDR3, the DNA is TGTGCCAGCAGCGAGGACAGGGGCTGGGGGGAGACCCAGTACTTC. Its translation is CASSEDRGWGETQYF.

J is TRBJ2-3 and V is TRBV21-1; TRBD2, the D gene given by the table, was not confirmed from the DNA. TRBV21-1 is a pseudogene. The CDR3 is made up of 16 amino acids. CDR3 in amino acids: CASSTILAEDTDTQYF. The CDR3 DNA reads TGTGCCAGCAGCACTATACTAGCGGAGGACACAGATACGCAGTATTTT.

The chain has TRBV4-1 and TRBJ2-1, with 11 bases lining up with TRBD2. The germline V gene encodes CDR1 MGHRA and CDR2 YSYEKL. The ends lost 0 bases at V and 5 bases at J; junction bases unmatched: 9. This CDR3 comprises 18 residues. This CDR3 reads CASSQEGRLAGFHNEQFF. CDR3 sequence (DNA): TGCGCCAGCAGCCAAGAAGGGAGACTAGCGGGGTTCCACAATGAGCAGTTCTTC.

DNA of the CDR3: TGTGCCAGCAGCTTCCCGAGTAGCGGGGGGATCACAGATACGCAGTATTTT. It is translated as CASSFPSSGGITDTQYF. The V call is TRBV5-6, the J call TRBJ2-3, with 10 bases fitting TRBD2. The CDR3 sequence is 17 residues long. V shed 2 bases, J shed 2 bases, and the junction held 8 bases outside the gene matches. CDR1 is SGHDT and CDR2 is YYEEEE in the germline V gene.

The table lists this clone with a count of one. The CDR3 reads CASRSLEQYF. CDR3 sequence (DNA): TGTGCCAGCAGGTCCCTTGAGCAGTACTTC. The chain employs TRBV28 and TRBJ2-7; no firm D call. Germline assignment: CDR1 MDHEN and CDR2 SYDVKM. V was shortened by 6 bases and J by 7 bases, with 7 bases between the two germline ends. This CDR3 has 10 residues.